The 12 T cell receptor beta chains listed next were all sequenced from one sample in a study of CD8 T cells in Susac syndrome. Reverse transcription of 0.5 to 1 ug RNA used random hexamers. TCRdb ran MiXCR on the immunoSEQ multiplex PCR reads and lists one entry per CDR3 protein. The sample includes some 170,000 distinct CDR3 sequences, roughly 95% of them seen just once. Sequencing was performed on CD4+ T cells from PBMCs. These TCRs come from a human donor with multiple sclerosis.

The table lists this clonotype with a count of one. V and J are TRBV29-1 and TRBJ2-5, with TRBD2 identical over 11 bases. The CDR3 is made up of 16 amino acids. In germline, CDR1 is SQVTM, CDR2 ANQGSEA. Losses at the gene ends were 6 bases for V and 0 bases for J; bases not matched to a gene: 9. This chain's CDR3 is CSVHRYSGGDQETQYF. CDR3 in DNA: TGCAGCGTCCACCGCTATAGCGGGGGGGACCAAGAGACCCAGTACTTC.

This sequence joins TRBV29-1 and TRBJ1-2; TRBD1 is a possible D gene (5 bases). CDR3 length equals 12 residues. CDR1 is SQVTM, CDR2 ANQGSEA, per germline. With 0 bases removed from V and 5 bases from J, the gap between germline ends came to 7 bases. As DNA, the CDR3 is TGCAGCGTTGAAGATCCAGGGTATGGCTACACCTTC. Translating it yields CSVEDPGYGYTF.

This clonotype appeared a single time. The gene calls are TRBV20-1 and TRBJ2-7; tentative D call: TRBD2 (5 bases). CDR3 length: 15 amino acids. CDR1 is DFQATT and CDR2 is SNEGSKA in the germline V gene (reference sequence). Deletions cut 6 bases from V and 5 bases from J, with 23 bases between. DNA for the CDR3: TGCAGTGCCCATCCAGGAGACTACAGTACGGACGAGCAGTACTTC. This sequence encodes CSAHPGDYSTDEQYF.

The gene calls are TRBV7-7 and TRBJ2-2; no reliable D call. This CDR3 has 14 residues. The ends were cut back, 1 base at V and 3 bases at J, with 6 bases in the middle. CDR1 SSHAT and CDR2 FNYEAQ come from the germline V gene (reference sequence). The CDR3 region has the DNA TGTGCCAGCAGCTTAGGGGCACACACCGGGGAGCTGTTTTTT. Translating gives CASSLGAHTGELFF.

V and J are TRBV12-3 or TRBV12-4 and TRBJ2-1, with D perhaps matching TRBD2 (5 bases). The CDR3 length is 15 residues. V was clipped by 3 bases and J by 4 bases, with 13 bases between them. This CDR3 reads CASSLNAGVYNEQFF. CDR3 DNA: TGTGCCAGCAGTTTGAATGCGGGCGTTTACAATGAGCAGTTCTTC.

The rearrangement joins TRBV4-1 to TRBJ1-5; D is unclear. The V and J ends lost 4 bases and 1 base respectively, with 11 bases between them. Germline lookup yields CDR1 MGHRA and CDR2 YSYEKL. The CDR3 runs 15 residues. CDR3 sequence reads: CASSPYTESNQPQHF. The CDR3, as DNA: TGCGCCAGCAGCCCCTATACGGAGAGCAATCAGCCCCAGCATTTT.

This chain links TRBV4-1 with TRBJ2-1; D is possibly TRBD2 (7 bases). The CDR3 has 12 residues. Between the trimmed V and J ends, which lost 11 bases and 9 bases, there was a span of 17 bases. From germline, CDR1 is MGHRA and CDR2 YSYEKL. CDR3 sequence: CASGLGGSEQFF. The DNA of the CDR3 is TGCGCCTCCGGACTAGGGGGGAGTGAGCAGTTCTTC.

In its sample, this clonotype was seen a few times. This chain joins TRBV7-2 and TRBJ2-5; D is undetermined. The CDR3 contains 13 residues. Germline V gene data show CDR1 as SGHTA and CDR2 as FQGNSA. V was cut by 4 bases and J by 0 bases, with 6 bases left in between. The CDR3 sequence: CASSSEYQETQYF. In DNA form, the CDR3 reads TGTGCCAGCAGCTCGGAGTACCAAGAGACCCAGTACTTC.

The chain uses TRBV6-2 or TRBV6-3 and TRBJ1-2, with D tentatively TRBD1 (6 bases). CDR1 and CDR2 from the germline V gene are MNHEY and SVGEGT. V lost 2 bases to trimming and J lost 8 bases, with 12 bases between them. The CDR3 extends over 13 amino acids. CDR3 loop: CASSYARGLGYTF. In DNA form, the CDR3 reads TGTGCCAGCAGTTACGCCAGGGGACTCGGCTACACCTTC.

As DNA, the CDR3 is TGCAGTGCTAGAGACCCACTGGGGGCTAGCGGGAGGCGCAATGAGCAGTTCTTC. It translates to CSARDPLGASGRRNEQFF. The V gene is TRBV20-1, the J gene TRBJ2-1; 11 bases match TRBD2. This CDR3 is built from 18 residues. The V segment lost 0 bases and the J segment 6 bases; nucleotides outside the gene matches: 13. Germline CDR1 DFQATT, CDR2 SNEGSKA (reference sequence).

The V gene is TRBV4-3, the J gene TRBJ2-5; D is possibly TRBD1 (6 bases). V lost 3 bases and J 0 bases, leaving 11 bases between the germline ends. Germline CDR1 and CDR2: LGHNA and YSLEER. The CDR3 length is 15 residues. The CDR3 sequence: CASSHRRGYQETQYF. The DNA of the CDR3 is TGCGCCAGCAGCCACCGCAGGGGCTACCAAGAGACCCAGTACTTC.

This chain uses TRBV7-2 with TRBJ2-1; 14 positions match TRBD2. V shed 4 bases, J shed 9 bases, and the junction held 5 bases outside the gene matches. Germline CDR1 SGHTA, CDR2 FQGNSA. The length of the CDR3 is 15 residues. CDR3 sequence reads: CASSSTSGRASEQFF. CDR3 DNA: TGTGCCAGCAGCTCGACTAGCGGGAGGGCCAGTGAGCAGTTCTTC. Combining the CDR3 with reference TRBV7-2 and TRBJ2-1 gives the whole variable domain GAGVSQSPSNKVTEKGKDVELRCDPISGHTALYWYRQSLGQGLEFLIYFQGNSAPDKSGLPSDRFSAERTGGSVSTLTIQRTQQEDSAVYLCASSSTSGRASEQFFGPGTRLTVL.